This T cell receptor (beta chain) is from a study of T cells in Graves' hyperthyroidism and ophthalmopathy. Study findings and constraints: Blood also showed most of the thyroid clonotypes that were expanded above 0.001.

The investigators amplified TCR beta CDR3 regions from RNA transcripts. The HTBI primer set was used in a first-round RT-PCR of the TCR CDR3. TCRdb fed the multiplex PCR reads into MiXCR, producing one record per CDR3 protein. Of some 550,000 distinct CDR3 sequences listed, around 20% were seen once; the top ten hold approximately 25%. This clonotype occurred many times. Its antigen is not known. No ophthalmopathy progression within 18 months constituted stable Graves' hyperthyroidism. Subjects aged 18 to 65 presented with newly diagnosed hyperthyroidism of less than 2 months' duration. Diagnoses used clinical symptoms, serum thyroxine and TRAb, thyroid ultrasound and orbital computed tomography. The ends were cut back, 8 bases at V and 1 base at J, with 17 bases in the middle. Germline CDR1 DFQATT, CDR2 SNEGSKA (reference sequence). CDR3 length equals 14 residues.

The chain recombines TRBV20-1 with TRBJ2-5; tentative D call: TRBD1 (5 bases). The receptor was isolated from a man younger than 35 with Graves' hyperthyroidism. The sequencing input was blood. CDR3 DNA sequence: TGCAGTCTGACCGTAGGGGTAGCCCAAGAGACCCAGTACTTC. Translating gives CSLTVGVAQETQYF.